This TCR beta chain stems from a study of T cell responses to AZD1222 COVID-19 vaccine. This table comes from immunoSEQ multiplex PCR, and its TCRdb copy is limited to in-frame clones, with some not included. There are roughly 130,000 clones in the sample; 75% to 90% occur only once, and 1.5% lies in the top ten. Study-level findings and limits: Donors were largely white British and mainly female; clonal diversity was possibly underestimated. Nearly half of unique spike-specific TCRs reportedly avoided B.1.351 and B.1.1.7 mutated regions. Only after the peak T cell response were repertoires sampled. Only a handful of AZD1222 recipients tested seropositive at baseline.

A note on this clone: Its antigen is as yet unknown.

The CDR3 is made up of 13 amino acids. Trimming removed 1 base from V and 1 base from J, with 2 bases in between. Germline V gene data show CDR1 as MGHRA and CDR2 as YSYEKL. This specimen consisted of peripheral blood, obtained on day 0 of AZD1222 vaccination. This TCR derives from an adult in good health. This rearrangement joins TRBV4-1 to TRBJ1-5; no firm D call. In nucleotides, the CDR3 is TGCGCCAGCAGCCAAGGAAGCAATCAGCCCCAGCATTTT. It codes for CASSQGSNQPQHF.